The clone carrying this T cell receptor beta chain was seen many times. Its antigen remains unknown. Unique molecular identifiers were attached to individual cDNA molecules. TCRdb passed the 5' RACE reads through MiXCR, listing each CDR3 protein once. Among approximately 40,000 distinct CDR3 sequences listed, roughly 10% were seen once. The sample is drawn from a study of early T cells in non-severe SARS-CoV-2 infection. Study summary: Unsorted whole-blood RNA was sequenced in bulk, leaving chains unpaired.

Unmatched junction bases numbered 0, after V lost 6 bases and J lost 7 bases. The CDR3 is made up of 11 amino acids. Germline V gene sequence: CDR1 MNHEY, CDR2 SMNVEV (reference sequence). Study-wide points: Using VDJdb, the matching emphasized anti-spike CD8 responses while missing private and CD4 specificities.

Sequenced: whole blood. V usage is TRBV27 and J usage is TRBJ2-1; 7 nucleotides align to TRBD2. The clonotype originates from an adult who was a healthcare worker with PCR-confirmed SARS-CoV-2 infection or an uninfected control (not recorded which). CDR3 protein: CASSGGNEQFF. The CDR3 DNA follows: TGTGCCAGCAGCGGGGGGAATGAGCAGTTCTTC.